The T cell receptor beta chain under discussion was sequenced for a study of blood T cell repertoires in COVID-19. The V end lost 5 bases, the J end lost 1 base, and 8 bases lay between the germline ends. The CDR3 contains 13 residues. Germline values: CDR1 SNHLY, CDR2 FYNNEI. This clone was recorded once. Per the study methods: For nucleated cells, counts were estimated from reference gene primer amplification. Produced via immunoSEQ multiplex PCR; TCRdb's table is partial and in-frame only. That table is the source of V, J and clone size, and D and trimming were worked out from the DNA. Here the sample spans hundreds of thousands of clones, roughly 89% being singletons.

The sequence came from a woman aged 30 to 39 with active or convalescent COVID-19. The sequencing sample was made of peripheral blood. The V call is TRBV2, the J call TRBJ1-1; D might be TRBD1 (5 bases). CDR3 sequence: CASSLGQNTEAFF. As DNA, the CDR3 is TGTGCCAGCAGTCTGGGGCAGAACACTGAAGCTTTCTTT.